A single sample gave rise to the 18 T cell receptor beta chains below, sequenced in a study of T cell repertoires in cytomegalovirus infection. TCRdb analysed the reads with MiXCR anew, one entry per CDR3 protein. The table has about 920,000 distinct CDR3 sequences, 30% to 40% seen once. No antigen has been assigned to these receptors. This specimen consisted of cultured CD8+ T cells from PBMCs, obtained from culture after CMV antigen stimulation. The source is a human donor in good health (CMV status not recorded). Some clones in this sample may be carry-over from other donors' samples.

This clonotype was detected a few times. For the CDR3, the DNA is TGTGCCAGCAGTTACCTCTCCGGGTCCCAGCATTTT. Its protein is CASSYLSGSQHF. This rearrangement joins TRBV6-6 to TRBJ1-5; D remains ambiguous. The CDR3 extends over 12 amino acids. The V end lost 2 bases, the J end lost 11 bases, and 10 bases lay between the germline ends. Per the germline V gene, CDR1 is MNHNY and CDR2 is SVGAGI (reference sequence).

This clonotype occurred a few times. The CDR3: CASSFFSSGNTIYF. The CDR3 DNA reads TGTGCCAGCAGCTTTTTTAGCTCTGGAAACACCATATATTTT. The chain combines TRBV7-9 with TRBJ1-3; D call uncertain. V lost 3 bases to trimming and J lost 0 bases, with 6 bases between them. CDR1 and CDR2 from the germline V gene are SEHNR and FQNEAQ (reference sequence). CDR3 length: 14 amino acids.

DNA for the CDR3: TGTGCCAGCAGTCTCACAGCCATCGGTGGTCCCCTCCACTTT. This gives the protein CASSLTAIGGPLHF. This chain connects TRBV28 to TRBJ1-6, with unresolved D. Trimming stripped 5 bases from V and 13 bases from J, with 18 bases between. The germline V gene has CDR1 MDHEN and CDR2 SYDVKM. CDR3 length: 14 residues.

This clonotype was counted a few times. The V call is TRBV20-1, the J call TRBJ1-6; weak D call: TRBD1 (5 bases). The CDR3 runs 14 residues. Germline assignment: CDR1 DFQATT and CDR2 SNEGSKA (reference sequence). Deletions cut 2 bases from V and 8 bases from J, with 13 bases between. CDR3 DNA sequence: TGCAGTGCTAGAAGGGGCTTTGATGATTCACCCCTCCACTTT. Translation gives CSARRGFDDSPLHF.

The chain uses TRBV9 and TRBJ2-3, with D possibly TRBD2 on 6 matching bases. The CDR3 is 18 amino acids. Germline V gives CDR1 SGDLS, CDR2 YYNGEE. Deletions cut 0 bases from V and 1 base from J, with 18 bases between. The CDR3 protein is CASSVAYPYGGGTDTQYF. The CDR3 DNA sequence: TGTGCCAGCAGCGTAGCTTACCCATACGGGGGTGGCACAGATACGCAGTATTTT.

This clonotype was counted a few times. The chain links TRBV7-6 to TRBJ2-1; tentative D call: TRBD2 (6 bases). The CDR3 loop spans 13 amino acids. Per germline, CDR1 SGHVS and CDR2 FNYEAQ. V lost 5 bases and J 13 bases, leaving 18 bases between the germline ends. This chain's CDR3 is CASSLGLESFQFF. The CDR3 DNA follows: TGTGCCAGCAGCCTGGGACTGGAATCCTTCCAGTTCTTC.

This clonotype was observed a handful of times. This chain joins TRBV19 and TRBJ2-1; no definite D call. CDR1 and CDR2 from the germline V gene are LNHDA and SQIVND (reference sequence). The V end was cut by 9 bases, the J end by 6 bases, with 9 bases between. This CDR3 has 11 amino acids. CDR3 region: CASRTGNEQFF. For the CDR3, the DNA is TGTGCCAGCCGGACGGGCAATGAGCAGTTCTTC.

The chain has TRBV24-1 and TRBJ2-1; 10 bases are shared with TRBD2. Germline V gives CDR1 KGHDR, CDR2 SFDVKD. After removal of 2 bases from V and 3 bases from J, the junction contained 9 bases not matched to a gene. CDR3 size: 18 residues. The CDR3 is CATSDSSGGDTFYNEQFF. Here the CDR3 DNA reads TGTGCCACCAGTGATTCTAGCGGGGGAGACACCTTCTACAATGAGCAGTTCTTC.

This clonotype was seen only a few times. The chain has TRBV28 and TRBJ1-2; D possibly corresponds to TRBD1 (6 bases). The CDR3 extends over 16 amino acids. Trimming stripped 5 bases from V and 6 bases from J, with 22 bases between. Germline V gene lookup returns CDR1 MDHEN and CDR2 SYDVKM. The CDR3: CASSVTPRDTEHGYTF. CDR3 bases: TGTGCCAGCAGTGTCACCCCCCGGGACACGGAACATGGCTACACCTTC.

The rearrangement joins TRBV5-6 to TRBJ2-1; 8 bases agree with TRBD2. This CDR3 region has 15 residues. Germline CDR1 SGHDT, CDR2 YYEEEE. The V and J ends lost 4 bases and 7 bases, in that order; junction bases with no gene match: 10. The CDR3 reads CASSPVSGTGNEQFF. In nucleotides, the CDR3 is TGTGCCAGCAGCCCGGTTAGCGGGACGGGTAATGAGCAGTTCTTC.

In regard to this clonotype: This may arise from a read error, as a much more abundant clone is one base away. The chain is built from TRBV7-2 and TRBJ1-1, with TRBD1 as a possible D gene (6 bases). This CDR3 spans 15 amino acids. Germline CDR1 is SGHTA and CDR2 is FQGNSA. Trimming shortened V by 5 bases and J by 1 base, and 14 bases separated the two germline ends. CDR3 coding DNA: TGTGCCAGCAGCGCCAGGGGTAGGTGGAACACTGAAGCTTTCTTT. It codes for CASSARGRWNTEAFF.

J is TRBJ1-5 and V is TRBV6-1, with D tentatively TRBD1 (5 bases). Germline-derived CDR1 and CDR2 are MNHNS and SASEGT. This CDR3 comprises 17 residues. V lost 5 bases, J lost 3 bases, and 20 bases lay in between. Written as DNA, the CDR3 is TGTGCCAGCAGTTATCCCGGCGTTTGGGGCGACAATCAGCCCCAGCATTTT. Protein: CASSYPGVWGDNQPQHF.

This clonotype was detected a few times. This chain uses TRBV19 with TRBJ2-1; 10 bases line up with TRBD1. Losses at the gene ends were 5 bases for V and 7 bases for J; bases not matched to a gene: 8. The CDR3 contains 15 residues. In germline, CDR1 is LNHDA, CDR2 SQIVND (reference sequence). The CDR3 nucleotides read TGTGCCAGTAGTTACCGGGACAGGGGACTTAATGAGCAGTTCTTC. The encoded protein is CASSYRDRGLNEQFF.

The chain couples TRBV5-1 to TRBJ1-1; 10 bases agree with TRBD1. V was clipped by 3 bases and J by 7 bases; unmatched bases: 0. The CDR3 contains 12 residues. Germline values: CDR1 SGHRS, CDR2 YFSETQ. The CDR3 loop reads CASSWTGGEAFF. The CDR3 nucleotides read TGCGCCAGCAGCTGGACAGGGGGTGAAGCTTTCTTT.

This chain links TRBV27 with TRBJ2-1; the D is unclear. V shed 7 bases and J shed 4 bases, with 20 bases lying between them. The germline CDR1 and CDR2 sequences are MNHEY and SMNVEV (reference sequence). This CDR3 is built from 16 residues. CDR3 nucleotides: TGTGCCAGCAAATCCTCGAGCCTACTCCCATACAATGAGCAGTTCTTC. It codes for CASKSSSLLPYNEQFF.

The gene calls are TRBV6-6 and TRBJ1-1; D not resolved. The V gene's germline CDR1 is MNHNY and CDR2 SVGAGI (reference sequence). The CDR3 consists of 14 residues. V lost 0 bases and J 4 bases, leaving 9 bases between the germline ends. The CDR3, as DNA: TGTGCCAGCAGTTACTCGGCAGCTACCACTGAAGCTTTCTTT. Protein product: CASSYSAATTEAFF.

This chain connects TRBV7-4 to TRBJ1-2; D is ambiguous. The CDR3 sequence is 14 residues long. V was pared by 4 bases and J by 7 bases, with 16 bases between. The germline V gene encodes CDR1 SGHVT and CDR2 SQSDAQ. The CDR3 loop is CASSSPQGMGGYTF. The CDR3 DNA is TGTGCCAGCAGCTCGCCACAAGGAATGGGTGGCTACACCTTC.

The gene calls are TRBV27 and TRBJ2-1; the D gene could be TRBD1 or TRBD2 (6 bases each). Germline CDR1 MNHEY, CDR2 SMNVEV (reference sequence). The CDR3 length is 13 residues. V lost 8 bases, J lost 5 bases, and 13 bases lay in between. The CDR3 sequence: CASLGGGDNEQFF. CDR3 bases: TGTGCCAGCCTCGGAGGGGGTGACAATGAGCAGTTCTTC.